This T cell receptor beta chain was retrieved from a study of regulatory T cells in long-lasting Graves disease. CDR3-region Arm-PCR and iRepertoire HTBI primers produced the TCR beta libraries. TCRdb used MiXCR to reprocess the multiplex PCR reads, holding one entry per CDR3 protein. The sample records roughly 420,000 distinct CDR3 sequences, roughly a sixth being singletons. The CDR3 loop spans 13 amino acids. Germline loops: CDR1 DFQATT, CDR2 SNEGSKA (reference sequence). Between the trimmed V and J ends, which lost 1 base and 2 bases, there was a span of 9 bases. Time point in this sample: newly diagnosed GD, antithyroid drugs for less than 3 months. Generation of the TCR library employed RNA extracted from PBMCs.

The chain carries TRBV20-1 and TRBJ2-7; D gene ambiguous. The receptor was derived from a female donor with Graves disease. The input for sequencing was peripheral blood mononuclear cells (PBMCs), taken at new diagnosis, from a patient treated with antithyroid drugs. DNA of the CDR3: TGCAGTGCTAGAGCGGGCCGCCCCTACGAGCAGTACTTC. It encodes CSARAGRPYEQYF.